This entry features one T cell receptor (beta chain) sequence. The sample originates from a study of blood T cell repertoires in COVID-19. Study context: Acute and convalescent COVID-19 samples came from the United States, Italy and Spain. The analysed material was cDNA or gDNA that came from T cells, B-cell-depleted T cells, or PBMCs.

As originally analysed: Reference gene primer amplification yielded estimated nucleated cell counts. TCRdb's table, derived via immunoSEQ multiplex PCR, lists solely in-frame clones and lacks some. For V, J and clone size, that table is used; D and trimming come from the DNA. The data contain approximately 250,000 clones, around 93% of them singletons. Looked up from germline, CDR1 is MNHEY and CDR2 is SMNVEV (reference sequence). The CDR3 contains 14 residues. After removal of 5 bases from V and 5 bases from J, the junction contained 6 bases not matched to a gene. Sequencing was performed on PBMCs or T cells enriched from blood (not recorded which). V gene TRBV27 combines with J gene TRBJ1-1, with 9 nucleotides matching TRBD1. This sequence originates from a man between 35 and 55 years old who had been exposed to COVID-19. CDR3 loop: CASSIDRGETEAFF. Written as DNA, the CDR3 is TGTGCCAGCAGTATCGACAGGGGGGAGACTGAAGCTTTCTTT.